Below, 19 T cell receptor beta chains from the same sample are listed, as sequenced in a study of CD8+ T cells in alopecia areata. Extracted RNA was reverse transcribed into cDNA, the sequencing template. TCRdb's copy holds only in-frame clones and misses some; the assay was immunoSEQ multiplex PCR. The sample consists of under 250,000 clones, roughly three fifths of them appearing once. Treatment meaning: oral pan-JAK inhibitor, 5-10 mg twice daily. Sequencing was performed on CD4+ T cells sorted from blood, taken between weeks 43 and 45, from a patient treated with tofacitinib. The receptors derive from a human donor with alopecia areata.

The genes are TRBV29-1 and TRBJ2-3; D ambiguous. The CDR3 covers 13 residues. V was trimmed by 8 bases and J by 0 bases, leaving 12 bases between them. The germline gives CDR1 SQVTM, CDR2 ANQGSEA. The DNA for the CDR3 is TGCAGCCCGCGTGGCCTCAGCACAGATACGCAGTATTTT. Translation gives CSPRGLSTDTQYF.

This clone showed up just a few times. The same CDR3 also results from other DNA sequences found in this sample. This chain links TRBV29-1 with TRBJ1-2, with 10 bases that match TRBD1. Trimming took 6 bases from V and 8 from J; bases not matched to a gene: 3. CDR3 length equals 11 residues. Germline V gene lookup returns CDR1 SQVTM and CDR2 ANQGSEA. CDR3 amino acids: CSVGQGGGYTF. DNA of the CDR3: TGCAGCGTCGGACAGGGGGGCGGCTACACCTTC.

The chain has TRBV7-9 and TRBJ2-7; 9 bases map to TRBD1. CDR1 SEHNR and CDR2 FQNEAQ come from the germline V gene (reference sequence). The CDR3 length is 16 residues. V gave up 4 bases and J gave up 2 bases; unmatched junction bases: 9. As DNA, the CDR3 is TGTGCCAGCAGCTCCCTCGGGGACAGGGTCACCTACGAGCAGTACTTC. Its protein is CASSSLGDRVTYEQYF.

V is TRBV6-1 and J is TRBJ1-4; tentative D call: TRBD1 (6 bases). The ends were cut back, 1 base at V and 5 bases at J, with 11 bases in the middle. This CDR3 contains 15 residues. Germline loops: CDR1 MNHNS, CDR2 SASEGT. The CDR3 sequence is CASSEVGGSNEKLFF. CDR3 bases: TGTGCCAGCAGTGAAGTAGGGGGATCCAATGAAAAACTGTTTTTT.

V usage is TRBV27 and J usage is TRBJ2-1, with 7 nucleotides matching TRBD2. The V segment lost 1 base and the J segment 7 bases; nucleotides outside the gene matches: 1. CDR3 size: 13 residues. Germline CDR1 reads MNHEY; CDR2 reads SMNVEV (reference sequence). The CDR3 reads CASSLWEGNEQFF. The CDR3, as DNA: TGTGCCAGCAGTTTATGGGAGGGTAATGAGCAGTTCTTC.

The CDR3 region is CASSTDRLYEQYF. The CDR3 nucleotides are TGTGCCAGCTCAACGGACAGGCTCTACGAGCAGTACTTC. The V and J genes are TRBV18 and TRBJ2-7; 7 bases map to TRBD1. The CDR3 has 13 residues. From germline, CDR1 is KGHSH and CDR2 LQKENI. With V trimmed by 5 bases and J by 3 bases, 4 bases remained unmatched.

In this sample, this clone turned up a few times. The chain employs TRBV19 and TRBJ2-5; 10 bases fit TRBD2. The CDR3 covers 13 residues. CDR1 and CDR2 (germline): LNHDA, SQIVND (reference sequence). Trimming at V came to 8 bases and at J to 1 base, leaving 1 base not matched to a gene. The DNA of the CDR3 is TGTGCCAGTGGACTAGCGGCCCAAGAGACCCAGTACTTC. It specifies CASGLAAQETQYF.

This clone was seen only once. J is TRBJ1-2 and V is TRBV20-1, with TRBD1 identical over 9 bases. The trim removed 8 bases at V and 8 bases at J, leaving 6 bases unmatched. This CDR3 contains 11 residues. CDR1 and CDR2 (germline): DFQATT, SNEGSKA (reference sequence). CDR3 sequence (DNA): TGCAGTCGCCGGGACAGGGACGGCTACACCTTC. It encodes CSRRDRDGYTF.

The V and J genes are TRBV29-1 and TRBJ2-5, with a tentative D call TRBD2 (7 bases). From germline, CDR1 is SQVTM and CDR2 ANQGSEA. The CDR3 runs to 12 residues. V dropped 4 bases and J dropped 4 bases, with 10 bases sitting between them. CDR3 sequence (DNA): TGCAGCGTTGGGGAGGGGGGAGAGACCCAGTACTTC. Translation gives CSVGEGGETQYF.

The gene calls are TRBV2 and TRBJ2-3; D is perhaps TRBD2 (5 bases). The germline V gene has CDR1 SNHLY and CDR2 FYNNEI. The V end was cut by 8 bases, the J end by 4 bases, with 10 bases between. The CDR3 length is 12 residues. The CDR3 here is CASEGKADTQYF. The CDR3 region has the DNA TGTGCCAGCGAGGGAAAGGCAGATACGCAGTATTTT.

The CDR3: CASSTGTGANYGYTF. CDR3 sequence (DNA): TGTGCCAGCAGCACCGGGACAGGGGCTAACTATGGCTACACCTTC. The chain couples TRBV9 to TRBJ1-2; 10 nucleotides agree with TRBD1. With 4 bases clipped from V and 0 bases from J, the junction kept 3 bases outside the gene matches. Germline V gene sequence: CDR1 SGDLS, CDR2 YYNGEE. The CDR3 runs 15 residues.

The V call is TRBV5-5, the J call TRBJ1-2; D gene uncertain. The CDR3 is 12 amino acids. The V gene's germline CDR1 is SGHKS and CDR2 YYEKEE (reference sequence). V dropped 2 bases and J dropped 3 bases, with 5 bases sitting between them. Here the CDR3 reads CASSFGDYGYTF. DNA for the CDR3: TGTGCCAGCAGCTTTGGGGACTATGGCTACACCTTC.

The chain carries TRBV30 and TRBJ2-3, with a weak D call TRBD1 (5 bases). This CDR3 has 15 amino acids. Trimming took 3 bases from V and 1 from J, leaving 14 bases between them. CDR1 and CDR2 from the germline V gene are GTSNPN and SVGIG (reference sequence). CDR3: CAWSGKGVGTDTQYF. For the CDR3, the DNA is TGTGCCTGGAGCGGAAAAGGGGTTGGCACAGATACGCAGTATTTT.

This clone appeared a few times. The CDR3 DNA sequence: TGCGCCAGCAGCTTGAGCAGCGGGGGGCAGTACAATGAGCAGTTCTTC. Encoded protein: CASSLSSGGQYNEQFF. V is TRBV5-1 and J is TRBJ2-1; TRBD2 matches 9 bases. Germline values: CDR1 SGHRS, CDR2 YFSETQ. This CDR3 has 16 residues. The J segment lost 4 bases and the V segment lost 1 base, leaving 6 bases of the junction unmatched.

V usage is TRBV6-1 and J usage is TRBJ2-2; D possibly corresponds to TRBD2 (6 bases). The CDR3 covers 14 residues. The germline V and J ends were trimmed by 0 bases and 6 bases, with 8 bases remaining between them. Germline V CDR1 and CDR2: MNHNS, SASEGT. The CDR3 DNA reads as TGTGCCAGCAGTGAAGCTGGGAGGTCCGGGGAGCTGTTTTTT. Translating gives CASSEAGRSGELFF.

This chain links TRBV29-1 with TRBJ2-7; D gene uncertain. V was trimmed by 0 bases and J by 2 bases, leaving 14 bases between them. This CDR3 spans 15 amino acids. Germline V gives CDR1 SQVTM, CDR2 ANQGSEA. The CDR3 sequence is CSVEDPLSTTYEQYF. The CDR3 bases are TGCAGCGTTGAAGATCCCCTCTCTACCACCTACGAGCAGTACTTC.

The V call is TRBV5-1, the J call TRBJ1-2, with TRBD1 as a possible D gene (5 bases). CDR1 is SGHRS, CDR2 YFSETQ, per germline. V dropped 4 bases and J dropped 4 bases, with 11 bases sitting between them. CDR3 length equals 13 residues. CDR3 DNA: TGCGCCAGCAGCCACGACAGACTCTATGGCTACACCTTC. It codes for CASSHDRLYGYTF.

This rearrangement joins TRBV19 to TRBJ2-6, with D uncertain. Germline CDR1 LNHDA, CDR2 SQIVND (reference sequence). Deletions cut 3 bases from V and 8 bases from J, with 8 bases between. The CDR3 contains 13 residues. This CDR3 is CASSIVRSNVLTF. The CDR3 DNA reads TGTGCCAGTAGTATCGTACGGTCCAACGTCCTGACTTTC.

This clone was counted once. V and J are TRBV5-6 and TRBJ1-1; 7 nucleotides match TRBD1. Germline loops: CDR1 SGHDT, CDR2 YYEEEE. The V segment lost 4 bases and the J segment 4 bases; nucleotides outside the gene matches: 7. CDR3 length: 14 amino acids. CDR3 sequence: CASSAGTAGTEAFF. The CDR3 bases are TGTGCCAGCAGCGCCGGGACAGCCGGCACTGAAGCTTTCTTT.